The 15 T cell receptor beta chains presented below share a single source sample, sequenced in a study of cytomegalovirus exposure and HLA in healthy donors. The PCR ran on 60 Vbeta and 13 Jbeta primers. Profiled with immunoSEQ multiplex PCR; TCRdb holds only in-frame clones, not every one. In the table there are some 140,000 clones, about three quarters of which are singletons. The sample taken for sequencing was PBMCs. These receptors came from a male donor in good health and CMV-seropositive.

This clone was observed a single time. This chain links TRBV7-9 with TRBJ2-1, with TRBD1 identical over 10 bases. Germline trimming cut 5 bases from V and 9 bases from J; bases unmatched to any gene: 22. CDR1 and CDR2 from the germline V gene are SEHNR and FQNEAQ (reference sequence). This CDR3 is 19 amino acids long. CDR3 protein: CASSPQDRGLGDSESEQFF. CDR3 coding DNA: TGTGCCAGCAGCCCCCAAGACAGGGGGCTTGGTGATAGCGAGAGTGAGCAGTTCTTC.

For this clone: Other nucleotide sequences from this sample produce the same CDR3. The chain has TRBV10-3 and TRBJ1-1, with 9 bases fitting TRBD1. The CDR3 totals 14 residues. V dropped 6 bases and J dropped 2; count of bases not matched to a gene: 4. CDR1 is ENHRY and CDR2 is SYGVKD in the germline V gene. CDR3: CAISEDRGNTEAFF. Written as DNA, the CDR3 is TGTGCCATCAGCGAGGACAGGGGAAACACTGAAGCTTTCTTT.

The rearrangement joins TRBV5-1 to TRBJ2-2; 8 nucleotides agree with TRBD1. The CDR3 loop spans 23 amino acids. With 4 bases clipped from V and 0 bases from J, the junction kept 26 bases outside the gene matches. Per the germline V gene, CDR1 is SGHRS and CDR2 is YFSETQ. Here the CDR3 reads CASSTTLPWTGHNPFANTGELFF. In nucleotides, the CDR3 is TGCGCCAGCAGCACCACCCTCCCTTGGACAGGGCACAACCCGTTCGCGAACACCGGGGAGCTGTTTTTT.

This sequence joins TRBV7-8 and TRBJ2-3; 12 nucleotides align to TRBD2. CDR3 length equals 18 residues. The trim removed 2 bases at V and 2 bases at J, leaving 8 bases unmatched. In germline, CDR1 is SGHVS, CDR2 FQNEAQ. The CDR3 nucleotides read TGTGCCAGCAGCTTACTCCCAGGACTAGCGGGGTCCACAGATACGCAGTATTTT. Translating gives CASSLLPGLAGSTDTQYF. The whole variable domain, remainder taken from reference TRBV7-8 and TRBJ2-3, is GAGVSQSPRYKVAKRGQDVALRCDPISGHVSLFWYQQALGQGPEFLTYFQNEAQLDKSGLPSDRFFAERPEGSVSTLKIQRTQQEDSAVYLCASSLLPGLAGSTDTQYFGPGTRLTVL.

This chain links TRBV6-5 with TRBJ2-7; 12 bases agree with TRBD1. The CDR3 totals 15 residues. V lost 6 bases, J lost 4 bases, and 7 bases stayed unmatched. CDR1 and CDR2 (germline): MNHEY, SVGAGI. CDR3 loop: CASRSGTGGRYEQYF. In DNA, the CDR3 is TGTGCCAGCAGGTCCGGGACAGGGGGCCGGTACGAGCAGTACTTC.

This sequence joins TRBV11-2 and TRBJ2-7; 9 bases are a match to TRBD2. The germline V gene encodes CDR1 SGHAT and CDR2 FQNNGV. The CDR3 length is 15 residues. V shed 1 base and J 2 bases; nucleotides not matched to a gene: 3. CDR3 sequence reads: CASSLVRLAAYEQYF. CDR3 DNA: TGTGCCAGCAGCTTAGTACGACTAGCGGCCTACGAGCAGTACTTC.

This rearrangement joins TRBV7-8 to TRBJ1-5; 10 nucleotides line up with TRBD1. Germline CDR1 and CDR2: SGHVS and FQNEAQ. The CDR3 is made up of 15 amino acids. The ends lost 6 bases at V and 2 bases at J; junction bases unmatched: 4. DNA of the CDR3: TGTGCCAGCAGTTCCGGGACAGGGGGCAATCAGCCCCAGCATTTT. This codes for CASSSGTGGNQPQHF.

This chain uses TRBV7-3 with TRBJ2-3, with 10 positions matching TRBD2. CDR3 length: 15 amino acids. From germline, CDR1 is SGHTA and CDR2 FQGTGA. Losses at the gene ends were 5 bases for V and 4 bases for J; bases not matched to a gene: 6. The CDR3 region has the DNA TGTGCCAGCAGCCCGGGACTAGCGAGGCCAGATACGCAGTATTTT. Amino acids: CASSPGLARPDTQYF.

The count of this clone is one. The CDR3 nucleotides read TGTGCCAGTACCGACATCACAGGGATTCGTGGCTACACCTTC. Translation: CASTDITGIRGYTF. The chain couples TRBV19 to TRBJ1-2; tentatively, D is TRBD1 (6 bases). The germline V gene encodes CDR1 LNHDA and CDR2 SQIVND (reference sequence). The CDR3 runs 14 residues. Trimming stripped 7 bases from V and 7 bases from J, with 19 bases between.

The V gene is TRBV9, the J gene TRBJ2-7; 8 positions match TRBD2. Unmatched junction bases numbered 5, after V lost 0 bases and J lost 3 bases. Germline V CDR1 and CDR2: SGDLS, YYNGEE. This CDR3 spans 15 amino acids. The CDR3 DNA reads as TGTGCCAGCAGCGTAGGACCGGGAGGGAACTACGAGCAGTACTTC. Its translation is CASSVGPGGNYEQYF.

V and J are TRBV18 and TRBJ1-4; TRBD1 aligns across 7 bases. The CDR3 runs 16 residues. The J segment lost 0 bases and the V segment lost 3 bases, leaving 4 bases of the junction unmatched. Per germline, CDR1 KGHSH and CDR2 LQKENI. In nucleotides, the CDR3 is TGTGCCAGCTCACCCGAACAGGGGTCAACTAATGAAAAACTGTTTTTT. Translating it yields CASSPEQGSTNEKLFF.

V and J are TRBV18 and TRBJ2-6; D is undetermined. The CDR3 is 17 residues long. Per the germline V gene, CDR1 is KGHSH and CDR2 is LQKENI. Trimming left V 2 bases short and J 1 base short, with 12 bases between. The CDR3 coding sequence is TGTGCCAGCTCACCATCGATGGCCGTTTCTGGGGCCAACGTCCTGACTTTC. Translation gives CASSPSMAVSGANVLTF.

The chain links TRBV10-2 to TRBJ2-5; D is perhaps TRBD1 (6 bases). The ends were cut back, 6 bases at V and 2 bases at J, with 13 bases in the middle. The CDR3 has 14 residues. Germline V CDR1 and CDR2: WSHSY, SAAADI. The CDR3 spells CASSVDRLQETQYF. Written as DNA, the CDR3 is TGCGCCAGCAGCGTAGACAGGTTACAAGAGACCCAGTACTTC.

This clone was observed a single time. CDR3 amino acids: CASSFPSGSYEQYF. Written as DNA, the CDR3 is TGTGCCAGCAGTTTCCCTAGCGGCTCCTACGAGCAGTACTTC. This rearrangement joins TRBV28 to TRBJ2-7, with TRBD2 matching over 7 bases. CDR3 length equals 14 residues. The J segment lost 0 bases and the V segment lost 3 bases, leaving 2 bases of the junction unmatched. Germline V gene data show CDR1 as MDHEN and CDR2 as SYDVKM.

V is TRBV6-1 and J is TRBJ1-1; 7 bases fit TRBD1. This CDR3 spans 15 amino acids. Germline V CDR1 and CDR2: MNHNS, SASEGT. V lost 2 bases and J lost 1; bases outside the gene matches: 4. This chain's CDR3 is CASSEQGVSNTEAFF. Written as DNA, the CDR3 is TGTGCCAGCAGTGAACAGGGGGTTTCGAACACTGAAGCTTTCTTT.